The 22 T cell receptor beta chains listed next were all sequenced from one sample in a study of blood T cell repertoires in COVID-19. Here immunoSEQ multiplex PCR was the method, and the copy in TCRdb shows in-frame clones only, minus some. The sample shows 200,000 to 300,000 clones, approximately 85% of them seen only once. Sequenced sample: peripheral blood. These receptors all come from a woman aged 70-85 years with acute or convalescent COVID-19.

The chain combines TRBV2 with TRBJ1-6; the match to TRBD1 covers 10 bases. Unmatched junction bases numbered 8, after V lost 7 bases and J lost 11 bases. The CDR3 sequence is 14 residues long. Germline CDR1 is SNHLY and CDR2 is FYNNEI. The CDR3 DNA reads TGTGCCAGCACCGAGGGGGACAGGGGCCCACCCCTCCACTTT. Translation gives CASTEGDRGPPLHF.

This clone was detected a few times. The chain joins TRBV29-1 to TRBJ1-1; D gene ambiguous. The V gene's germline CDR1 is SQVTM and CDR2 ANQGSEA. The CDR3 runs to 11 residues. V gave up 6 bases and J gave up 8 bases, with 13 bases separating them. CDR3 in amino acids: CSVRGVEEAFF. Written as DNA, the CDR3 is TGCAGCGTCCGGGGAGTAGAGGAAGCTTTCTTT.

V is TRBV7-9 and J is TRBJ1-1, with TRBD1 matching 11 bases. This CDR3 is built from 14 residues. The J segment lost 3 bases and the V segment lost 6 bases, leaving 3 bases of the junction unmatched. Germline V gene sequence: CDR1 SEHNR, CDR2 FQNEAQ (reference sequence). The CDR3 reads CASRLGQGDTEAFF. CDR3 in DNA: TGTGCCAGCAGATTGGGACAGGGGGACACTGAAGCTTTCTTT.

The chain carries TRBV18 and TRBJ2-7, with 11 bases identical to TRBD2. Germline values: CDR1 KGHSH, CDR2 LQKENI. The CDR3 totals 15 residues. V lost 6 bases to trimming and J lost 2 bases; unmatched junction nucleotides: 6. CDR3 bases: TGTGCCAGCTCCGAATCTAGCGGGGGGACCTACGAGCAGTACTTC. It is translated as CASSESSGGTYEQYF.

The CDR3 protein is CASGDREVYGYTF. The CDR3 coding sequence is TGTGCCAGTGGAGACAGGGAGGTCTATGGCTACACCTTC. This chain joins TRBV25-1 and TRBJ1-2, with 7 bases lining up with TRBD1. The trim removed 9 bases at V and 4 bases at J, leaving 8 bases unmatched. Germline CDR1 is MGHDK and CDR2 is SYGVNS. The CDR3 has 13 residues.

This rearrangement joins TRBV9 to TRBJ2-3; 15 bases agree with TRBD2. This CDR3 is 17 amino acids long. Trimming cost V 4 bases and J 4 bases; bases outside gene matches: 7. CDR1 is SGDLS, CDR2 YYNGEE, per germline. The CDR3 bases are TGTGCCAGCAGCTGGGGACTAGCGGGGGGCGGGGCAGATACGCAGTATTTT. Amino acid sequence: CASSWGLAGGGADTQYF. The entire variable domain, with the rest obtained from reference TRBV9 and TRBJ2-3, is as follows: DSGVTQTPKHLITATGQRVTLRCSPRSGDLSVYWYQQSLDQGLQFLIQYYNGEERAKGNILERFSAQQFPDLHSELNLSSLELGDSALYFCASSWGLAGGGADTQYFGPGTRLTVL.

The CDR3 bases are TGTGCCAGCAGTTACACACCGGGACAGGGAGATTCACCCCTCCACTTT. Its protein product is CASSYTPGQGDSPLHF. The chain uses TRBV6-5 and TRBJ1-6, with 9 bases lining up with TRBD1. V shed 2 bases, J shed 8 bases, and the junction held 7 bases outside the gene matches. CDR3 length equals 16 residues. Germline V gene lookup returns CDR1 MNHEY and CDR2 SVGAGI.

This clone was picked up a small number of times. This chain links TRBV4-1 with TRBJ1-5; D is possibly TRBD1 (6 bases). Trimming removed 3 bases from V and 0 bases from J, with 18 bases in between. The CDR3 has 18 residues. Germline V gene lookup returns CDR1 MGHRA and CDR2 YSYEKL. The CDR3, as DNA: TGCGCCAGCAGCCAGATCTCGCGGGGGGCGTATAGCAATCAGCCCCAGCATTTT. Protein sequence: CASSQISRGAYSNQPQHF.

The rearrangement links TRBV18 to TRBJ2-3; TRBD2 aligns across 14 bases. The CDR3 covers 15 residues. Germline-derived CDR1 and CDR2 are KGHSH and LQKENI. The V segment lost 2 bases and the J segment 9 bases; nucleotides outside the gene matches: 4. The CDR3 DNA sequence: TGTGCCAGCTCACCAGCGACTAGCGGGGGGGGCACGCAGTATTTT. Translation gives CASSPATSGGGTQYF.

The V call is TRBV7-9, the J call TRBJ1-2, with TRBD1 identical over 12 bases. Germline V gene lookup returns CDR1 SEHNR and CDR2 FQNEAQ (reference sequence). This CDR3 region has 18 residues. J gave up 3 bases and V 5 bases, and 13 bases lay outside the gene matches. CDR3 nucleotide sequence: TGTGCCAGCAGCCCAGTCCCGGGACAGGGGGCCCGGGACTATGGCTACACCTTC. Encoded protein: CASSPVPGQGARDYGYTF.

This chain connects TRBV5-6 to TRBJ1-5, with TRBD1 as a possible D gene (6 bases). The ends were cut back, 4 bases at V and 2 bases at J, with 19 bases in the middle. Germline CDR1 and CDR2: SGHDT and YYEEEE. CDR3 size: 17 residues. The CDR3 nucleotides are TGTGCCAGCAGCCCCCGGGGCGGCAGGGGAGGCAATCAGCCCCAGCATTTT. It specifies CASSPRGGRGGNQPQHF. Full variable domain (remainder filled in from reference TRBV5-6 and TRBJ1-5): DAGVTQSPTHLIKTRGQQVTLRCSPKSGHDTVSWYQQALGQGPQFIFQYYEEEERQRGNFPDRFSGHQFPNYSSELNVNALLLGDSALYLCASSPRGGRGGNQPQHFGDGTRLSIL.

This clone appeared a few times. This rearrangement joins TRBV9 to TRBJ2-3; 9 bases match TRBD2. J gave up 1 base and V 8 bases, and 5 bases lay outside the gene matches. The CDR3 loop spans 14 amino acids. Per the germline V gene, CDR1 is SGDLS and CDR2 is YYNGEE. CDR3 sequence: CASSKRGGTDTQYF. In DNA, the CDR3 is TGTGCCAGTTCCAAGCGGGGGGGCACAGATACGCAGTATTTT.

The chain joins TRBV7-2 to TRBJ2-3, with 8 bases lining up with TRBD1. CDR1 and CDR2 (germline): SGHTA, FQGNSA. V trimming: 4 bases; J trimming: 3 bases; junction bases outside the gene matches: 6. The CDR3 consists of 15 residues. The CDR3 nucleotides read TGTGCCAGCAGCTCCCAGACAGGGGTTACAGATACGCAGTATTTT. As protein: CASSSQTGVTDTQYF.

This rearrangement joins TRBV27 to TRBJ1-1, with 9 positions matching TRBD1. Germline V gives CDR1 MNHEY, CDR2 SMNVEV (reference sequence). The CDR3 consists of 13 residues. Germline trimming cut 6 bases from V and 4 bases from J; bases unmatched to any gene: 3. The CDR3 DNA is TGTGCCAGCAGGCCGACAGGGGGCACTGAAGCTTTCTTT. Translation gives CASRPTGGTEAFF.

The chain uses TRBV29-1 and TRBJ1-1; D is ambiguous. The germline CDR1 and CDR2 sequences are SQVTM and ANQGSEA. CDR3 length: 11 amino acids. Trimming shortened V by 5 bases and J by 5 bases, and 9 bases separated the two germline ends. The CDR3 protein is CSVMSETEAFF. The CDR3 region has the DNA TGCAGCGTTATGTCCGAGACTGAAGCTTTCTTT.

The chain uses TRBV7-9 and TRBJ1-4, with 8 nucleotides matching TRBD1. This CDR3 comprises 15 residues. V dropped 5 bases and J dropped 4; count of bases not matched to a gene: 6. Germline V gene lookup returns CDR1 SEHNR and CDR2 FQNEAQ (reference sequence). The CDR3 nucleotides read TGTGCCAGCAGCCGACAGGGGTATAGTAATGAAAAACTGTTTTTT. Amino acids: CASSRQGYSNEKLFF.

The sample holds a few counts of this clone. The J gene is TRBJ1-5, the V gene TRBV4-2; maybe TRBD1 (6 bases). Germline CDR1 is LGHNA and CDR2 is YNFKEQ. V lost 0 bases to trimming and J lost 1 base, with 7 bases between them. The CDR3 runs to 15 residues. This CDR3 is CASSQERGSNQPQHF. CDR3 nucleotide sequence: TGTGCCAGCAGCCAAGAAAGGGGGAGCAATCAGCCCCAGCATTTT.

This clone was seen only a few times. The rearrangement links TRBV28 to TRBJ1-5; TRBD1 aligns across 8 bases. Germline CDR1 and CDR2: MDHEN and SYDVKM. The trim removed 3 bases at V and 7 bases at J, leaving 8 bases unmatched. The CDR3 runs 15 residues. DNA for the CDR3: TGTGCCAGCAGTTTCCAGGGGGCGTATCGACAGCCCCAGCATTTT. Its translation is CASSFQGAYRQPQHF.

The chain uses TRBV19 and TRBJ2-7, with TRBD1 as a possible D gene (5 bases). The CDR3 length is 15 residues. Germline V gene data show CDR1 as LNHDA and CDR2 as SQIVND (reference sequence). Trimming stripped 5 bases from V and 4 bases from J, with 18 bases between. In DNA, the CDR3 is TGTGCCAGTAGTCCCACCAACAGGCCCCCTTACGAGCAGTACTTC. Its protein product is CASSPTNRPPYEQYF.

The chain joins TRBV27 to TRBJ1-2; D perhaps matches TRBD1 (5 bases). Per the germline V gene, CDR1 is MNHEY and CDR2 is SMNVEV (reference sequence). The CDR3 sequence is 14 residues long. V was trimmed by 8 bases and J by 14 bases, leaving 27 bases between them. The CDR3 DNA follows: TGTGCCAGCTACCAAACCGGGACGGCAATGCGGGGGACCTTC. This sequence encodes CASYQTGTAMRGTF.

This sequence joins TRBV6-5 and TRBJ1-3; 8 nucleotides match TRBD1. The CDR3 is made up of 14 amino acids. Germline V lookup: CDR1 MNHEY, CDR2 SVGAGI. With V trimmed by 7 bases and J by 4 bases, 6 bases remained unmatched. CDR3 DNA: TGTGCCAGCACCCAGGGGGCTCGAGGAAACACCATATATTTT. This sequence encodes CASTQGARGNTIYF.

V and J are TRBV28 and TRBJ1-6, with a tentative D call TRBD1 (5 bases). The V gene's germline CDR1 is MDHEN and CDR2 SYDVKM. This CDR3 region has 16 residues. V dropped 3 bases and J dropped 7 bases, with 16 bases sitting between them. CDR3 sequence: CASSLGGAFGNSPLHF. The CDR3 DNA is TGTGCCAGCAGTTTGGGAGGGGCTTTTGGGAATTCACCCCTCCACTTT.